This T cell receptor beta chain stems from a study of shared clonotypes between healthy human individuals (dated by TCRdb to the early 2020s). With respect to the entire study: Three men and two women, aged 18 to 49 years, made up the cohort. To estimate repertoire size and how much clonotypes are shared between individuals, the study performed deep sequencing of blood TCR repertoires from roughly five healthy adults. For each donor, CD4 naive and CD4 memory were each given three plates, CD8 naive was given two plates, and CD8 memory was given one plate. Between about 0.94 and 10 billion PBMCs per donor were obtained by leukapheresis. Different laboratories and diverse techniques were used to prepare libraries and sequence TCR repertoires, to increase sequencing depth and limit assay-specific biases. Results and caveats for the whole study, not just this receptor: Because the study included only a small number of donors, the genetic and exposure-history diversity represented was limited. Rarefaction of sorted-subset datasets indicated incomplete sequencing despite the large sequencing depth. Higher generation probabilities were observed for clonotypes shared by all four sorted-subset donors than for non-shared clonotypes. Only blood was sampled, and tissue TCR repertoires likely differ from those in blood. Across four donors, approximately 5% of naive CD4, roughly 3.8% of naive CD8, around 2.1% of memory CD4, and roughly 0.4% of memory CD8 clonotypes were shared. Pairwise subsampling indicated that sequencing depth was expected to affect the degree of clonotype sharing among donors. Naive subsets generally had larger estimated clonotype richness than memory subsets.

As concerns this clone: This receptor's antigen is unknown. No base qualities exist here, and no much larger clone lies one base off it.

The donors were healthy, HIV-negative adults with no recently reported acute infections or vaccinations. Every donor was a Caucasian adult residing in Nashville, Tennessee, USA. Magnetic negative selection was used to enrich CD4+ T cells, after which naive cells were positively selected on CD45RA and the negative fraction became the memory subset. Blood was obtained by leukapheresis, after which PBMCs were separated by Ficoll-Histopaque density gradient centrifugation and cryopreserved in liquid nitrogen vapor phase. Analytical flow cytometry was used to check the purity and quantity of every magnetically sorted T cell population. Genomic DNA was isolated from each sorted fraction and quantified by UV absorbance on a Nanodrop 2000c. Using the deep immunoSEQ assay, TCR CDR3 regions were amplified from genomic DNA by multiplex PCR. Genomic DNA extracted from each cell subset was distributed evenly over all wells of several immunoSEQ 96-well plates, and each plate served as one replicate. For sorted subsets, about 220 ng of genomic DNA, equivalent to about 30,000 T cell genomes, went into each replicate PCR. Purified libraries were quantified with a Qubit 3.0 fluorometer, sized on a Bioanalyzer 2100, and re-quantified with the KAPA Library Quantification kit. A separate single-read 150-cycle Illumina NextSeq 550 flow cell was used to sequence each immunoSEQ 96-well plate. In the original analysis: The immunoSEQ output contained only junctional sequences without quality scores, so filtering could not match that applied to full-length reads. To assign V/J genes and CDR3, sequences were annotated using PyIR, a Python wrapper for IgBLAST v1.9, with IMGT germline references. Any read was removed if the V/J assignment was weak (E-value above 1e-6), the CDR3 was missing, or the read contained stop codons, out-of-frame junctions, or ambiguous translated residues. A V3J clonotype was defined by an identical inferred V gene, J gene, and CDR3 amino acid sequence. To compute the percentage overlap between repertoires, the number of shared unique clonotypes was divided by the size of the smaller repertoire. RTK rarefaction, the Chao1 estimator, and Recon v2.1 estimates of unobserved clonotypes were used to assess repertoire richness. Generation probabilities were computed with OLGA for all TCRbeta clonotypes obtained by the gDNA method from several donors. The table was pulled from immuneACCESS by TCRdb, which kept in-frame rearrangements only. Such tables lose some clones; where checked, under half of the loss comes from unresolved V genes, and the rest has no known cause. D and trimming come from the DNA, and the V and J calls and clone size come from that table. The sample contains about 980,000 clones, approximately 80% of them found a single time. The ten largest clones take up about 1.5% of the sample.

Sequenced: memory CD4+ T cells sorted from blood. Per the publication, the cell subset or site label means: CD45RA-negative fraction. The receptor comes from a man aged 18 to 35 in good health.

The nucleotide sequence reads as follows: TGTGCCACCCAAGCGGGGATATACTACGAGCAGTACTTC. This translates into CATQAGIYYEQYF. The chain was built from TRBV6-1 and TRBJ2-7, with 7 junctional bases fitting TRBD2. Trimming leaves V shorter by 10 bases and J shorter by 3 bases, with the junction holding 9 bases beyond the gene matches. Including cysteine and phenylalanine, the CDR3 has 13 amino acids. Only the CDR3 part of the read is kept: 39 bases, read in frame from the first base. The germline V gene provides CDR1 MNHNS and CDR2 SASEGT.